Listed here is a single T cell receptor (beta chain). Its specificity is not known. The data stem from a study of memory CD4+ T cells and cytomegalovirus serostatus. Study-wide results and limits: Suggested: most of the CMV-linked TCR signature lies in CD4+ memory cells.

This CDR3 has 16 residues. Trimming took 4 bases from V and 0 from J, leaving 10 bases between them. Germline values: CDR1 SGHTA, CDR2 FQGTGA. Assay used: immunoSEQ multiplex PCR; TCRdb lists only in-frame clones, some missing. The top ten hold approximately 0.85% of the sample, which has over 35,000 clones, about 78% seen once. Single viable CD3+CD4+CD8-CD45RO+ cells were sorted as the memory CD4+ T cells. Sequencing was carried out using memory CD4+ T cells from blood. The V and J genes are TRBV7-3 and TRBJ2-6, with D maybe TRBD1 (6 bases). The TCR was taken from an adult in good health and CMV-seronegative. The CDR3 spells CASSYLQGSGANVLTF. DNA of the CDR3: TGTGCCAGCAGCTACCTACAGGGCTCTGGGGCCAACGTCCTGACTTTC.